This T cell receptor (beta chain) was identified during a study of CD8 T cells in ankylosing spondylitis. There are a few counts of this clonotype. TCRdb ran MiXCR on the 5' RACE reads and lists one entry per CDR3 protein. The sample has fewer than 250,000 distinct CDR3 sequences; under 30% are singletons. J gave up 6 bases and V 0 bases, and 2 bases lay outside the gene matches. The CDR3 spans 13 residues. Germline loops: CDR1 MNHEY, CDR2 SVGAGI. J is TRBJ2-7 and V is TRBV6-5; 7 nucleotides agree with TRBD1. The sequencing sample was made of blood, either unsorted or a sorted T cell fraction (not recorded which). The origin of this receptor is a male donor with ankylosing spondylitis or in good health (not recorded which). The CDR3 sequence is CASSYSTGVEQYF. DNA of the CDR3: TGTGCCAGCAGTTACTCCACAGGGGTCGAGCAGTACTTC.